This TCR beta chain originates from a study of cytomegalovirus exposure and HLA in healthy donors. Study-wide findings and caveats: Most observed TCR sequences were rare, whereas some public TCRs were detected in many donors. The productive fraction for most TCR beta V segments was about 90% or about 30% in an earlier analysis.

Worth noting for this clone: Its matching antigen is unknown.

The PCR was carried out with 60 Vbeta primers and 13 Jbeta primers. Repertoires were generated with immunoSEQ multiplex PCR, while TCRdb's copy carries only in-frame clones and drops some. The table includes fewer than 120,000 clones, approximately 83% detected once. The clonotype comes from a man in his forties in good health and CMV-seronegative. Sequencing was performed on PBMCs.

The CDR3 spells CASFPLGREPIAKNIQYF. The DNA of the CDR3 is TGTGCCAGTTTTCCGTTGGGTAGGGAGCCTATAGCCAAAAACATTCAGTACTTC. This rearrangement joins TRBV19 to TRBJ2-4, with a tentative D call TRBD2 (5 bases). The CDR3 is made up of 18 amino acids. Trimming took off 8 bases at V and 0 bases at J, with 23 bases between the two ends. Germline V CDR1 and CDR2: LNHDA, SQIVND (reference sequence).